Below are 29 T cell receptor beta chains sequenced from a single sample in a study of T-cell reconstitution after alpha-beta-depleted transplantation in children. Antigens of these TCRs are unknown. Whole-study results and caveats: A year post-transplant, T-cell counts and diversity derived mostly from newly produced T cells.

Unique molecular identifiers were incorporated into the prepared TCRbeta library. TCRdb ran MiXCR on the PCR reads and lists one entry per CDR3 protein. The profile shows about 300,000 distinct CDR3 sequences, just over 7.5% of them singletons. Material: peripheral blood, obtained 360 days after TCRalphabeta/CD19-depleted stem cell transplant. The receptors were gathered from a female patient aged 2-15 years who had a stem cell transplant for Fanconi anemia, so the T cells may come from the graft donor.

The chain recombines TRBV7-9 with TRBJ1-3, with D possibly matching TRBD1 (6 bases). CDR3 size: 17 residues. Germline CDR1 reads SEHNR; CDR2 reads FQNEAQ (reference sequence). Trimming removed 5 bases at V and 0 bases at J, with 17 bases between. The CDR3 region has the DNA TGTGCCAGCAGCCACTCCGGACAGAAGAGCTCTGGAAACACCATATATTTT. Protein product: CASSHSGQKSSGNTIYF.

The chain recombines TRBV7-2 with TRBJ2-3; TRBD2 matches 11 bases. This CDR3 contains 14 residues. The V and J ends lost 4 bases and 14 bases, in that order; junction bases with no gene match: 11. CDR1 is SGHTA and CDR2 is FQGNSA in the germline V gene. The DNA of the CDR3 is TGTGCCAGCAGCTCGGGACTAGCGGCCCCGGGTCCGTATTTT. It translates to CASSSGLAAPGPYF.

This clonotype was picked up many times. The chain uses TRBV9 and TRBJ2-2; a weak D match, TRBD2 (5 bases). From germline, CDR1 is SGDLS and CDR2 YYNGEE. The V end was cut by 0 bases, the J end by 6 bases, with 18 bases between. The CDR3 sequence is 17 residues long. The CDR3: CASSVAPHWQEAGELFF. In DNA, the CDR3 is TGTGCCAGCAGCGTAGCTCCCCACTGGCAGGAGGCCGGGGAGCTGTTTTTT.

This clonotype has only a few counts. The J gene is TRBJ2-7, the V gene TRBV28; the match to TRBD1 covers 8 bases. Trimming cost V 5 bases and J 5 bases; bases outside gene matches: 11. CDR1 is MDHEN and CDR2 is SYDVKM in the germline V gene. This CDR3 is built from 15 residues. The CDR3 coding sequence is TGTGCCAGCAGTCCCTTTCGGACAGGGTCCCACGAGCAGTACTTC. This encodes CASSPFRTGSHEQYF.

CDR3 sequence: CASSEFMGSSYNEQFF. DNA of the CDR3: TGTGCCAGCAGTGAATTCATGGGGAGCTCCTACAATGAGCAGTTCTTC. The V gene is TRBV2, the J gene TRBJ2-1; possible D gene TRBD2, 5 bases. This CDR3 spans 16 amino acids. Trimming removed 2 bases at V and 0 bases at J, with 11 bases between. Germline lookup yields CDR1 SNHLY and CDR2 FYNNEI.

The chain carries TRBV6-5 and TRBJ2-1; D is perhaps TRBD2 (5 bases). Between the trimmed V and J ends, which lost 11 bases and 8 bases, there was a span of 13 bases. CDR3 length: 11 amino acids. The V gene's germline CDR1 is MNHEY and CDR2 SVGAGI. CDR3 DNA: TGTGCCGCGGCGCGGCGGGATGAGCAGTTCTTC. It encodes CAAARRDEQFF.

This clonotype has at least ten counts. V and J are TRBV6-5 and TRBJ2-1; TRBD2 matches 7 bases. The CDR3 totals 16 residues. J gave up 3 bases and V 2 bases, and 7 bases lay outside the gene matches. Germline-derived CDR1 and CDR2 are MNHEY and SVGAGI. CDR3 loop: CASSYSPGGLYNEQFF. CDR3 DNA sequence: TGTGCCAGCAGTTACAGCCCGGGGGGTCTCTACAATGAGCAGTTCTTC.

The chain has TRBV19 and TRBJ2-7, with D unresolved. The germline gives CDR1 LNHDA, CDR2 SQIVND (reference sequence). V dropped 2 bases and J dropped 2 bases, with 19 bases sitting between them. The CDR3 length is 17 residues. The CDR3 sequence is CASSISGFGAATYEQYF. The CDR3 DNA sequence: TGTGCCAGTAGTATAAGTGGTTTCGGCGCGGCTACCTACGAGCAGTACTTC. Using reference TRBV19 and TRBJ2-7 for the parts outside the CDR3, the full variable domain is DGGITQSPKYLFRKEGQNVTLSCEQNLNHDAMYWYRQDPGQGLRLIYYSQIVNDFQKGDIAEGYSVSREKKESFPLTVTSAQKNPTAFYLCASSISGFGAATYEQYFGPGTRLTVT.

The sample holds many counts of this clonotype. The genes are TRBV29-1 and TRBJ2-2, with unresolved D. Trimming cost V 4 bases and J 0 bases, with 9 bases left between them. Per germline, CDR1 SQVTM and CDR2 ANQGSEA. The CDR3 has 14 amino acids. The CDR3 sequence: CSVGWLTNTGELFF. In DNA form, the CDR3 reads TGCAGCGTTGGGTGGCTTACGAACACCGGGGAGCTGTTTTTT.

This clonotype was observed at least ten times. The V and J genes are TRBV15 and TRBJ2-3, with D uncertain. CDR1 is LNHNV and CDR2 is YYDKDF in the germline V gene (reference sequence). The CDR3 is 14 amino acids. The V and J ends lost 4 bases and 4 bases respectively, with 12 bases between them. Here the CDR3 DNA reads TGTGCCACCAGCACCACAAACTCGGCAGATACGCAGTATTTT. Residues: CATSTTNSADTQYF.

The sample holds many counts of this clonotype. This chain joins TRBV29-1 and TRBJ2-3; no clear D gene. Trimming cost V 3 bases and J 2 bases, with 6 bases left between them. CDR3 length: 12 residues. Germline assignment: CDR1 SQVTM and CDR2 ANQGSEA. The CDR3 region has the DNA TGCAGCGTTGATTGGGCCACAGATACGCAGTATTTT. Protein: CSVDWATDTQYF.

This clonotype was found a few times. This chain connects TRBV18 to TRBJ2-2; TRBD1 matches at 7 bases. This CDR3 has 15 residues. Germline-derived CDR1 and CDR2 are KGHSH and LQKENI. V shed 3 bases, J shed 7 bases, and the junction held 8 bases outside the gene matches. The CDR3 DNA sequence: TGTGCCAGCTCACCGGCACAGGGGACGAGCGGGGAGCTGTTTTTT. Translated: CASSPAQGTSGELFF.

In this sample, this clonotype turned up many times. The V and J genes are TRBV5-1 and TRBJ1-6; D not resolved. Trimming removed 0 bases at V and 5 bases at J, with 3 bases between. In germline, CDR1 is SGHRS, CDR2 YFSETQ. CDR3 size: 13 residues. CDR3 loop: CASSLGNNSPLHF. The CDR3 DNA is TGCGCCAGCAGCTTGGGGAATAATTCACCCCTCCACTTT.

This clonotype was seen only a few times. V gene TRBV7-3 combines with J gene TRBJ2-1; D remains unclear. V was cut by 0 bases and J by 6 bases, with 12 bases left in between. The germline V gene has CDR1 SGHTA and CDR2 FQGTGA. CDR3 length equals 15 residues. DNA for the CDR3: TGTGCCAGCAGCTTAACGTTAGTGCAGTTCAATGAGCAGTTCTTC. Translation gives CASSLTLVQFNEQFF.

The J gene is TRBJ2-3, the V gene TRBV28; TRBD1 matches at 7 bases. This CDR3 spans 15 amino acids. CDR1 and CDR2 (germline): MDHEN, SYDVKM. V lost 3 bases and J lost 3; bases outside the gene matches: 6. CDR3 DNA: TGTGCCAGCAGTTTGGCCGGGACAGCGACAGATACGCAGTATTTT. As protein: CASSLAGTATDTQYF. Drawing the rest from reference TRBV28 and TRBJ2-3, the complete variable domain is DVKVTQSSRYLVKRTGEKVFLECVQDMDHENMFWYRQDPGLGLRLIYFSYDVKMKEKGDIPEGYSVSREKKERFSLILESASTNQTSMYLCASSLAGTATDTQYFGPGTRLTVL.

The chain combines TRBV5-1 with TRBJ2-5; a weak D match, TRBD2 (5 bases). The CDR3 extends over 15 amino acids. V was clipped by 2 bases and J by 4 bases, with 15 bases between them. Germline CDR1 and CDR2: SGHRS and YFSETQ. In DNA form, the CDR3 reads TGCGCCAGCAGCTTAAATACAGAGGAGGCAGAGACCCAGTACTTC. As protein: CASSLNTEEAETQYF.

This clonotype was counted many times. This chain joins TRBV4-1 and TRBJ2-2; TRBD2 aligns across 8 bases. The CDR3 has 18 amino acids. The germline gives CDR1 MGHRA, CDR2 YSYEKL. The V segment lost 2 bases and the J segment 4 bases; nucleotides outside the gene matches: 12. CDR3 nucleotides: TGCGCCAGCAGCCAAAGCGACCCGGGACTAGTCGCCACCGGGGAGCTGTTTTTT. Translated: CASSQSDPGLVATGELFF.

At least ten counts were recorded for this clonotype. This chain connects TRBV5-1 to TRBJ2-7; 9 bases fit TRBD1. The length of the CDR3 is 15 residues. The germline V gene encodes CDR1 SGHRS and CDR2 YFSETQ. V shed 0 bases, J shed 4 bases, and the junction held 5 bases outside the gene matches. The chain's CDR3 is CASSLGDRARYEQYF. The CDR3 coding sequence is TGCGCCAGCAGCTTGGGGGACAGGGCTCGGTACGAGCAGTACTTC.

This clonotype was seen at least ten times. The rearrangement uses TRBV6-1 and TRBJ2-1; 12 positions match TRBD2. The CDR3 is 15 residues long. V shed 7 bases, J shed 4 bases, and the junction held 5 bases outside the gene matches. The germline CDR1 and CDR2 sequences are MNHNS and SASEGT. CDR3 amino acids: CASTRGLAGYNEQFF. In DNA, the CDR3 is TGTGCCAGCACCCGCGGACTAGCGGGGTACAATGAGCAGTTCTTC.

This sequence joins TRBV20-1 and TRBJ1-1; the D gene is possibly TRBD1 (6 bases). Looked up from germline, CDR1 is DFQATT and CDR2 is SNEGSKA (reference sequence). The CDR3 loop spans 15 amino acids. Between the trimmed V and J ends, which lost 1 base and 6 bases, there was a span of 18 bases. CDR3: CSARAKRGGFAEAFF. The CDR3 region has the DNA TGCAGTGCTAGAGCTAAACGAGGGGGTTTCGCTGAAGCTTTCTTT.

The chain carries TRBV7-2 and TRBJ2-5; D not certain. The CDR3 is 15 residues long. Germline loops: CDR1 SGHTA, CDR2 FQGNSA. Trimming took off 1 base at V and 2 bases at J, with 11 bases between the two ends. CDR3 region: CASSLGPLGQETQYF. CDR3 sequence (DNA): TGTGCCAGCAGCTTAGGGCCCCTCGGACAAGAGACCCAGTACTTC.

This clonotype was seen a handful of times. The V and J genes are TRBV5-1 and TRBJ2-6; TRBD1 or TRBD2 may be the D gene (5 bases each). Germline CDR1 SGHRS, CDR2 YFSETQ. The CDR3 runs 17 residues. The germline V and J ends were trimmed by 6 bases and 0 bases, with 16 bases remaining between them. CDR3 bases: TGCGCCAGCAAGGGGACGTACCGGGTCTCTGGGGCCAACGTCCTGACTTTC. Translating it yields CASKGTYRVSGANVLTF.

In its sample, this clonotype was seen many times. V usage is TRBV5-1 and J usage is TRBJ2-1; 12 bases match TRBD2. V lost 2 bases and J lost 8; bases outside the gene matches: 5. This CDR3 has 15 residues. Germline lookup yields CDR1 SGHRS and CDR2 YFSETQ. CDR3 sequence: CASSFGSSGGDEQFF. The CDR3 region has the DNA TGCGCCAGCAGCTTTGGATCTAGCGGGGGGGATGAGCAGTTCTTC. Using reference TRBV5-1 and TRBJ2-1 for the parts outside the CDR3, the full variable domain is KAGVTQTPRYLIKTRGQQVTLSCSPISGHRSVSWYQQTPGQGLQFLFEYFSETQRNKGNFPGRFSGRQFSNSRSEMNVSTLELGDSALYLCASSFGSSGGDEQFFGPGTRLTVL.

This clonotype was recorded at least ten times. The chain links TRBV28 to TRBJ2-4, with TRBD2 identical over 13 bases. Germline V gene lookup returns CDR1 MDHEN and CDR2 SYDVKM. Trimming at V came to 2 bases and at J to 10 bases, leaving 14 bases not matched to a gene. The CDR3 is 18 amino acids. CDR3 nucleotide sequence: TGTGCCAGCAGTTTACCCGGACTAGCGGGGGCCGGTATCGGGATTCAGTACTTC. It encodes CASSLPGLAGAGIGIQYF.

This clonotype was found many times. J is TRBJ2-1 and V is TRBV10-3; D uncertain. V lost 0 bases and J 0 bases, leaving 12 bases between the germline ends. From germline, CDR1 is ENHRY and CDR2 SYGVKD. The CDR3 length is 17 residues. The CDR3 protein is CAISESDGRLSYNEQFF. CDR3 sequence (DNA): TGTGCCATCAGTGAGTCGGATGGACGACTCTCCTACAATGAGCAGTTCTTC.

This clonotype was counted many times. This CDR3 is CASSLGLTGNTEAFF. The CDR3, as DNA: TGCGCCAGCAGCTTGGGCTTAACAGGTAACACTGAAGCTTTCTTT. The chain uses TRBV4-3 and TRBJ1-1; tentatively, D is TRBD1 (5 bases). The V gene lost 5 bases and the J gene lost 2 bases, with 15 bases spanning the gap. The CDR3 runs to 15 residues. Germline assignment: CDR1 LGHNA and CDR2 YSLEER.

The chain links TRBV6-5 to TRBJ2-5, with 7 nucleotides matching TRBD1. The CDR3 has 16 residues. CDR1 is MNHEY and CDR2 is SVGAGI in the germline V gene. The trim removed 0 bases at V and 4 bases at J, leaving 8 bases unmatched. This CDR3 is CASSYSFGTEGETQYF. The CDR3 nucleotides read TGTGCCAGCAGTTACTCATTCGGGACAGAAGGAGAGACCCAGTACTTC.

This clonotype showed up just a few times. This sequence joins TRBV12-3 or TRBV12-4 and TRBJ1-1; possible D gene TRBD1, 5 bases. Trimming stripped 7 bases from V and 1 base from J, with 16 bases between. This CDR3 spans 15 amino acids. Here the CDR3 reads CASNPRDRQNTEAFF. The CDR3 DNA reads TGTGCCAGCAACCCAAGGGACCGCCAGAACACTGAAGCTTTCTTT.

There are a few counts of this clonotype. This rearrangement joins TRBV5-1 to TRBJ2-7; D is possibly TRBD1 (5 bases). Deletions cut 0 bases from V and 4 bases from J, with 17 bases between. CDR3 length: 16 amino acids. CDR1 and CDR2 (germline): SGHRS, YFSETQ. CDR3 in amino acids: CASSLAPDRGFYEQYF. For the CDR3, the DNA is TGCGCCAGCAGCTTGGCCCCTGACAGAGGTTTTTACGAGCAGTACTTC.